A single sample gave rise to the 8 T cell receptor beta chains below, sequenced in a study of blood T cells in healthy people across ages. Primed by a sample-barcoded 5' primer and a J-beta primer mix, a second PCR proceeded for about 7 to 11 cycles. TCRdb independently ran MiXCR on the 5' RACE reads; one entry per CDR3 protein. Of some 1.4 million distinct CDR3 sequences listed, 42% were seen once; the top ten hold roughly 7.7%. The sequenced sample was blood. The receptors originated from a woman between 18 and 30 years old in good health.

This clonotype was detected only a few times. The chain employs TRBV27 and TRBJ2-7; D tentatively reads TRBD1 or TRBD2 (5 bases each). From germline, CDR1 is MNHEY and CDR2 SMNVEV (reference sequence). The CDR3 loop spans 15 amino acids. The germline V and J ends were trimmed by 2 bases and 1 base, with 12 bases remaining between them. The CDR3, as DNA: TGTGCCAGCAGTTTAAAAGGGACGGGATCCTACGAGCAGTACTTC. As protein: CASSLKGTGSYEQYF.

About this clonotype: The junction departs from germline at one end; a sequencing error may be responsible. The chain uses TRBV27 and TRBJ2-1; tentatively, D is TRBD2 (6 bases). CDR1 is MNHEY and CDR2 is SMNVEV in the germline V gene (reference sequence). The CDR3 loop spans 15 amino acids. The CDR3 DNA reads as TGTGCCAACAGTCCGATTAGGGACTTTAACAATGAGCAGTTCTTC. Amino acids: CANSPIRDFNNEQFF.

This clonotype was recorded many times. CDR3 coding DNA: TGCAGCGTTGATGGCGGGAGCTCCTACAATGAGCAGTTCTTC. Translating it yields CSVDGGSSYNEQFF. The chain links TRBV29-1 to TRBJ2-1, with 7 bases fitting TRBD2. V lost 3 bases, J lost 0 bases, and 2 bases stayed unmatched. This CDR3 region has 14 residues. The germline V gene has CDR1 SQVTM and CDR2 ANQGSEA.

CDR3: CAGSTSGGDTQYF. CDR3 sequence (DNA): TGTGCCGGGTCGACTTCTGGGGGAGATACGCAGTATTTT. V usage is TRBV2 and J usage is TRBJ2-3; D possibly uses TRBD1 or TRBD2 (5 bases each). V was trimmed by 11 bases and J by 5 bases, leaving 17 bases between them. The CDR3 loop spans 13 amino acids. Germline CDR1 SNHLY, CDR2 FYNNEI.

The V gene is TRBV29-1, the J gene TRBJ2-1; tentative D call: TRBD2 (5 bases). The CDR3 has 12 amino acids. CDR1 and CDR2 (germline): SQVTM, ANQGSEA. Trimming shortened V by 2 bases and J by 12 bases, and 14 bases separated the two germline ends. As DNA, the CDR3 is TGCAGCGTTGAAATGACCGGAGGTCGGCAGTTCTTC. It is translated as CSVEMTGGRQFF.

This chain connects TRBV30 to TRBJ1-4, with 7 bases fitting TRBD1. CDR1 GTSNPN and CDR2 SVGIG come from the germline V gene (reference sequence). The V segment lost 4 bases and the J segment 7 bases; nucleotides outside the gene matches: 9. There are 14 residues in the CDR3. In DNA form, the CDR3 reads TGTGCCTGGACTCCAGACAGGGTGTCTGAAAAACTGTTTTTT. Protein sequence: CAWTPDRVSEKLFF.

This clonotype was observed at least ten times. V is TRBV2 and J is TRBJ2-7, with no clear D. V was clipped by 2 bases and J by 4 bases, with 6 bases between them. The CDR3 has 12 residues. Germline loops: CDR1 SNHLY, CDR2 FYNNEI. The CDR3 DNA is TGTGCCAGCAGTGAAATTCTGTACGAGCAGTACTTC. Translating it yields CASSEILYEQYF.

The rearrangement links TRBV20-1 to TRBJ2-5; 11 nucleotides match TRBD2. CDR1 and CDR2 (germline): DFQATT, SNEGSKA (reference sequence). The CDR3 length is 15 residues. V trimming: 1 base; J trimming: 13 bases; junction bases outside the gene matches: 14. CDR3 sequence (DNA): TGCAGTGCTAGAGGCCAGGTACTAGCGGGAGCAAGGTCGTACTTC. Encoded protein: CSARGQVLAGARSYF.